This T cell receptor beta chain was identified in a study of T cell repertoires in cytomegalovirus infection. A single record per CDR3 protein comes from TCRdb applying MiXCR to the reads. The data show some 500,000 distinct CDR3 sequences, with around 40% seen just once and roughly 50% held by the top ten. The CDR3 covers 20 residues. V shed 7 bases and J shed 8 bases, with 38 bases lying between them. As to this clonotype: Its target is not known.

V usage is TRBV12-3 or TRBV12-4 and J usage is TRBJ1-1, with D tentatively TRBD1 (5 bases). The specimen was cultured PBMCs, collected from culture after CMV antigen stimulation. The receptor's source is a human donor in good health (CMV status not recorded). Some clones in this sample may be carry-over from other donors' samples. CDR3: CASTQNIGGGSPPGGREAFF. The CDR3 region has the DNA TGTGCCAGCACCCAGAATATTGGTGGGGGATCGCCGCCTGGGGGTAGGGAAGCTTTCTTT.